The sequence of this T cell receptor beta chain was determined in a study of T-cell memory formation after mild COVID-19. Across the study: Clusters were largely donor specific.

Overall study results and limits: CD8+ contracting clones occupied EMRA, while CD4+ ones occupied mainly CM and EM. In pre-infection memory, a portion of responding clones appeared, which suggested that cross-reactive memory joined. CD4/CD8 balance held among clones contracting day 15 to 85, and later expanders leaned CD4+.

V dropped 6 bases and J dropped 5; count of bases not matched to a gene: 7. Germline CDR1 is MDHEN and CDR2 is SYDVKM. This CDR3 contains 14 residues. This clonotype was seen a handful of times. As yet, its antigen is unknown. TCRdb used MiXCR to reprocess the 5' RACE reads, holding one entry per CDR3 protein. The sample records 450,000 to 650,000 distinct CDR3 sequences, roughly 17% being singletons. The sequence came from an adult woman who had mild COVID-19 (a few samples of this study predate the infection). Cell type and time point are not known. The sample comprised PBMCs or a T cell subset sorted from them (not recorded which). The chain joins TRBV28 to TRBJ2-3, with TRBD1 identical over 8 bases. The DNA for the CDR3 is TGTGCCAGCAGCCTCTCAGGACAGGGAGATACGCAGTATTTT. Residues: CASSLSGQGDTQYF.